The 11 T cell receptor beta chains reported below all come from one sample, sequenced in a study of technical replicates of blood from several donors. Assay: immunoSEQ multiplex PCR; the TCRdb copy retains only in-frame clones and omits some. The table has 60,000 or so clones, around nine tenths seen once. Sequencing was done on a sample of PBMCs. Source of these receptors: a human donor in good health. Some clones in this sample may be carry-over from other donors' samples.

Here the CDR3 DNA reads TGTGCCAGCAGCTTAGACAGGTCTAACTATGGCTACACCTTC. Its protein product is CASSLDRSNYGYTF. The chain employs TRBV7-8 and TRBJ1-2, with a possible D match to TRBD1 (5 bases). The germline V gene has CDR1 SGHVS and CDR2 FQNEAQ. CDR3 length: 14 residues. V was cut by 1 base and J by 0 bases, with 6 bases left in between.

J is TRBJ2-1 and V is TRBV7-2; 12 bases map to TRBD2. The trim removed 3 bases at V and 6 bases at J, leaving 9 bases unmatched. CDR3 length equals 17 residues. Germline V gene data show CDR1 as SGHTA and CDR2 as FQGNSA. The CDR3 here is CASSFTRLAGAGNEQFF. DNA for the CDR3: TGTGCCAGCAGCTTCACCAGACTAGCGGGGGCGGGCAATGAGCAGTTCTTC.

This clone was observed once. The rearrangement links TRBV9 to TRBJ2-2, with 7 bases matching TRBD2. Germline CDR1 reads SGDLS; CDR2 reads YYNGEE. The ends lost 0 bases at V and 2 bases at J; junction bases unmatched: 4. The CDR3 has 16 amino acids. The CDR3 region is CASSVDPGGNTGELFF. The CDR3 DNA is TGTGCCAGCAGCGTAGACCCGGGGGGTAACACCGGGGAGCTGTTTTTT. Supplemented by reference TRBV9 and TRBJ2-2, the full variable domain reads DSGVTQTPKHLITATGQRVTLRCSPRSGDLSVYWYQQSLDQGLQFLIQYYNGEERAKGNILERFSAQQFPDLHSELNLSSLELGDSALYFCASSVDPGGNTGELFFGEGSRLTVL.

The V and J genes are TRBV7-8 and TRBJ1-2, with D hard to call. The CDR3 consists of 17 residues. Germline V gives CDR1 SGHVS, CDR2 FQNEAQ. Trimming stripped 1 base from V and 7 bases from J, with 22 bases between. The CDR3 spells CASSLGGGLDRVGGYTF. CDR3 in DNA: TGTGCCAGCAGCTTAGGAGGAGGGTTGGATAGAGTCGGTGGCTACACCTTC.

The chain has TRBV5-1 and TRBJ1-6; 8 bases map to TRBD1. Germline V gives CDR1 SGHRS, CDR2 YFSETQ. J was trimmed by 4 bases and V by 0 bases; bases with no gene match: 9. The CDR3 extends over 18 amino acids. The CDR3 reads CASSLGDPGGWYNSPLHF. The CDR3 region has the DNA TGCGCCAGCAGCTTGGGGGATCCAGGGGGCTGGTATAATTCACCCCTCCACTTT.

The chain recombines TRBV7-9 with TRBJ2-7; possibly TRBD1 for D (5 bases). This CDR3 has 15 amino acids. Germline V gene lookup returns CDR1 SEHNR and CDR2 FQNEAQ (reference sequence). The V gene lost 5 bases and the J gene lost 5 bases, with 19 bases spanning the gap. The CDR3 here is CASSLMQGSDDEQYF. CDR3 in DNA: TGTGCCAGCAGCCTTATGCAGGGTTCGGATGACGAGCAGTACTTC.

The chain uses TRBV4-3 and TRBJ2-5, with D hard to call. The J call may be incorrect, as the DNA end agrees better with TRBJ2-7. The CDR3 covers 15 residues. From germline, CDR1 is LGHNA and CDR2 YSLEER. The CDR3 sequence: CASSQDLRVRNEQYF. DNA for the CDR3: TGCGCCAGCAGCCAAGATCTGAGAGTGCGCAACGAGCAGTACTTC.

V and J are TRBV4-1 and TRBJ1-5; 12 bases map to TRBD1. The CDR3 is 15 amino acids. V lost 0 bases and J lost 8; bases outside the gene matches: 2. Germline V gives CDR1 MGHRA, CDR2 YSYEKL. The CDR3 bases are TGCGCCAGCAGCCAAGAGGGGACAGGGGGCGAGCCCCAGCATTTT. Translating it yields CASSQEGTGGEPQHF.

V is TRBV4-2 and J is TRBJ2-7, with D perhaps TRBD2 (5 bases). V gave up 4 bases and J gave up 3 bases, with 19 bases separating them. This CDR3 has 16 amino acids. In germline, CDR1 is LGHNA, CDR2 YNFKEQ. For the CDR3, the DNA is TGTGCCAGCAGCCTTTATAATCCGGGGAACGACTACGAGCAGTACTTC. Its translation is CASSLYNPGNDYEQYF.

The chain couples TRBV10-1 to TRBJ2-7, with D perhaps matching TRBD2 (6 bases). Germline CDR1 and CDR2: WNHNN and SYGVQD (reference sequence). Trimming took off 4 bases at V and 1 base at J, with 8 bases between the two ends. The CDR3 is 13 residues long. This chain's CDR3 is CASSGRGSYEQYF. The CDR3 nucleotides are TGCGCCAGCAGTGGGCGGGGATCCTACGAGCAGTACTTC.

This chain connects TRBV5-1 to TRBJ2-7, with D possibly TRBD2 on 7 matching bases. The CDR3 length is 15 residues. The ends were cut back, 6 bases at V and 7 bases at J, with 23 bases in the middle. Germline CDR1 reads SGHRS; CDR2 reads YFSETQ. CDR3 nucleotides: TGCGCCAGCACCGACGTCGGGGGCGGGGGTCCGGAGCAGTACTTC. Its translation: CASTDVGGGGPEQYF.